This is a list of T cell receptor beta chains from one sample in a study of blood T cell repertoires in COVID-19. Libraries were prepared by immunoSEQ multiplex PCR; TCRdb keeps only in-frame clonotypes and omits some of them. The table has 150,000 or so clones, 82% seen once. Sample: peripheral blood. Source of these receptors: a human donor with acute or convalescent COVID-19. The donor label of this sample is uncertain. CDR3s include the opening cysteine and the closing phenylalanine or tryptophan. Fields, in order: D gene, J gene, clone size, V gene, CDR3 DNA, CDR3 protein. The D gene is left open where the match is weak. The size field is filled for only some rows; it gives once, few, many or a size class.

d_gene: TRBD2
j_gene: TRBJ2-7
abundance: .
v_gene: TRBV11-3
CDR3nt: TGTGCCAGCAGCTTAGTCAGGCTGGGGGGGGCCTACGAGCAGTACTTC
CDR3aa: CASSLVRLGGAYEQYF

d_gene: .
j_gene: TRBJ1-5
abundance: once
v_gene: TRBV7-8
CDR3nt: TGTGCCAGCGCGAATAGCAATCAGCCCCAGCATTTT
CDR3aa: CASANSNQPQHF

d_gene: .
j_gene: TRBJ1-6
abundance: .
v_gene: TRBV30
CDR3nt: TGTGCCTGGAAGGGGGTCCTTAATTCACCCCTCCACTTT
CDR3aa: CAWKGVLNSPLHF

d_gene: .
j_gene: TRBJ1-2
abundance: .
v_gene: TRBV18
CDR3nt: TGTGCCAGCTCACCGGGCACCGGTTCAGGGGTCGGCTACACCTTC
CDR3aa: CASSPGTGSGVGYTF

d_gene: TRBD1
j_gene: TRBJ1-1
abundance: once
v_gene: TRBV6-5
CDR3nt: TGTGCCAGCAGTTACTCAGGGACAGCCAACACTGAAGCTTTCTTT
CDR3aa: CASSYSGTANTEAFF

d_gene: TRBD1
j_gene: TRBJ2-3
abundance: .
v_gene: TRBV29-1
CDR3nt: TGCAGCGGGACAGGCGATGAATCAGATACGCAGTATTTT
CDR3aa: CSGTGDESDTQYF

d_gene: .
j_gene: TRBJ1-2
abundance: .
v_gene: TRBV9
CDR3nt: TGTGCCAGCAGCGGCCAGGGTTTCATTTATGGCTACACCTTC
CDR3aa: CASSGQGFIYGYTF

d_gene: .
j_gene: TRBJ1-4
abundance: .
v_gene: TRBV7-8
CDR3nt: TGTGTCAGCAGCATCAGGGGCGGGCAGGAAGAAAAACTGTTTTTT
CDR3aa: CVSSIRGGQEEKLFF

d_gene: .
j_gene: TRBJ1-5
abundance: .
v_gene: TRBV30
CDR3nt: TGTGCCTGGAGTGCCCCTAATAGCAATCAGCCCCAGCATTTT
CDR3aa: CAWSAPNSNQPQHF

d_gene: .
j_gene: TRBJ2-3
abundance: .
v_gene: TRBV11-3
CDR3nt: TGTGCCAGCAGCTTAGGGGCTACTAGCACAGATACGCAGTATTTT
CDR3aa: CASSLGATSTDTQYF

d_gene: .
j_gene: TRBJ2-7
abundance: .
v_gene: TRBV5-1
CDR3nt: TGCGCCAGCAGCCGAACAAACGAGCAGTACTTC
CDR3aa: CASSRTNEQYF

d_gene: TRBD1
j_gene: TRBJ2-7
abundance: .
v_gene: TRBV6-2/TRBV6-3
CDR3nt: TGTGCCAGCAGTGTCCGGGACAGACGCTCCTACGAGCAGTACTTC
CDR3aa: CASSVRDRRSYEQYF

d_gene: TRBD2
j_gene: TRBJ2-5
abundance: .
v_gene: TRBV4-1
CDR3nt: TGCGCCAGCAGCCAAGAACGAGGGCTAGCGGGGGCCACACCCCTTCTGGAGACCCAGTACTTC
CDR3aa: CASSQERGLAGATPLLETQYF

d_gene: TRBD1
j_gene: TRBJ1-5
abundance: .
v_gene: TRBV2
CDR3nt: TGTGCCAGCAGCCCAGGGGGTAATCAGCCCCAGCATTTT
CDR3aa: CASSPGGNQPQHF

d_gene: .
j_gene: TRBJ1-6
abundance: .
v_gene: TRBV5-6
CDR3nt: TGTGCCAGCAGCTTGTACAGGATGGCCAGCGATTCACCCCTCCACTTT
CDR3aa: CASSLYRMASDSPLHF

d_gene: .
j_gene: TRBJ1-2
abundance: .
v_gene: TRBV7-9
CDR3nt: TGTGCCAGCAGCGTTGACAGGTTGAACTATGGCTACACCTTC
CDR3aa: CASSVDRLNYGYTF

d_gene: TRBD1
j_gene: TRBJ1-4
abundance: .
v_gene: TRBV11-2
CDR3nt: TGTGCCAGCAGCTTTCAGTCAGGGGGTGAAAAACTGTTTTTT
CDR3aa: CASSFQSGGEKLFF

d_gene: TRBD1
j_gene: TRBJ1-1
abundance: few
v_gene: TRBV11-3
CDR3nt: TGTGCCAGCAGCCCCGGCCCAGGGGGCACTGAAGCTTTCTTT
CDR3aa: CASSPGPGGTEAFF

d_gene: TRBD1
j_gene: TRBJ2-5
abundance: .
v_gene: TRBV5-1
CDR3nt: TGCGCCAGCAGCTTGGGGACAGGGGGCTTCGAGACCCAGTACTTC
CDR3aa: CASSLGTGGFETQYF

d_gene: TRBD1
j_gene: TRBJ1-4
abundance: .
v_gene: TRBV5-1
CDR3nt: TGCGCCAGCAGCTCCGGACAGGCCGAGCGTGAAAAACTGTTTTTT
CDR3aa: CASSSGQAEREKLFF

d_gene: .
j_gene: TRBJ2-7
abundance: .
v_gene: TRBV6-6
CDR3nt: TGTGCCAGCAGTTACTCGCTACAGGATAGCTCCTACGAGCAGTACTTC
CDR3aa: CASSYSLQDSSYEQYF

d_gene: TRBD1
j_gene: TRBJ1-2
abundance: .
v_gene: TRBV10-3
CDR3nt: TGTGCCATCAGTCCCCACGGCCGGGACAGGGGTGGTGGCTACACCTTC
CDR3aa: CAISPHGRDRGGGYTF

d_gene: TRBD1
j_gene: TRBJ1-2
abundance: .
v_gene: TRBV5-1
CDR3nt: TGCGCCAGCAGATTCACAGGGGGCTATGGCTACACCTTC
CDR3aa: CASRFTGGYGYTF

d_gene: TRBD2
j_gene: TRBJ2-1
abundance: .
v_gene: TRBV7-2
CDR3nt: TGTGCCAGCAGTGCTAGCGGGGGGGCCGGGTATGAGCAGTTCTTC
CDR3aa: CASSASGGAGYEQFF